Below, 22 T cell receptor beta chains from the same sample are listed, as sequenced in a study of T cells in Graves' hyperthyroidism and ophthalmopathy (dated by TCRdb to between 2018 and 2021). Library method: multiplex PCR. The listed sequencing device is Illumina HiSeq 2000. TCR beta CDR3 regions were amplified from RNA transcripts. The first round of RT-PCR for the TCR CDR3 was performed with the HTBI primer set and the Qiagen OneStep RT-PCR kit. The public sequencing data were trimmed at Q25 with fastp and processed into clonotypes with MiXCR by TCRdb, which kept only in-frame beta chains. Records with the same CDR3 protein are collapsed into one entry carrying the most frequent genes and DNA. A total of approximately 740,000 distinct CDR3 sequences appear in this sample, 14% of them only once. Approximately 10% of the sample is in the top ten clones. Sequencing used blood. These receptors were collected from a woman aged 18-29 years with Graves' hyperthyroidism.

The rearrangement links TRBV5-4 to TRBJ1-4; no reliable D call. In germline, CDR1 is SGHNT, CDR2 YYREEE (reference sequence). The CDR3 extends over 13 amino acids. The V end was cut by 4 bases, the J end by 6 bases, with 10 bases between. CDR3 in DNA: TGTGCCAGCAGCAGCGTACTGGATGAAAAACTGTTTTTT. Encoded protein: CASSSVLDEKLFF. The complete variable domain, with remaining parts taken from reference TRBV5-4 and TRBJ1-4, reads ETGVTQSPTHLIKTRGQQVTLRCSSQSGHNTVSWYQQALGQGPQFIFQYYREEENGRGNFPPRFSGLQFPNYSSELNVNALELDDSALYLCASSSVLDEKLFFGSGTQLSVL.

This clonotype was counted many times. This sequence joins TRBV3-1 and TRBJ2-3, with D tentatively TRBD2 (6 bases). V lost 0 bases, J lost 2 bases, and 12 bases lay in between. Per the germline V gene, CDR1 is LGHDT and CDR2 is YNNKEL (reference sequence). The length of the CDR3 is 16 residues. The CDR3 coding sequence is TGTGCCAGCAGCCAAGATTTCGCGGGGACCACAGATACGCAGTATTTT. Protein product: CASSQDFAGTTDTQYF.

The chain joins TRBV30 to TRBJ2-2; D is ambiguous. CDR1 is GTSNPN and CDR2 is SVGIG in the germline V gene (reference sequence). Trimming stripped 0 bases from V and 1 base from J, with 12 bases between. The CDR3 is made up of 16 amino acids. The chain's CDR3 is CAWSVSRTMNTGELFF. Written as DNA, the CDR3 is TGTGCCTGGAGTGTATCAAGGACCATGAACACCGGGGAGCTGTTTTTT.

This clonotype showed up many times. The DNA of the CDR3 is TGTGCCAGCAGCCCAACAGGGGGCAGTAACAATGAGCAGTTCTTC. Residues: CASSPTGGSNNEQFF. The chain combines TRBV7-9 with TRBJ2-1, with TRBD1 identical over 9 bases. Trimming at V came to 5 bases and at J to 5 bases, leaving 7 bases not matched to a gene. Germline loops: CDR1 SEHNR, CDR2 FQNEAQ (reference sequence). The CDR3 has 15 amino acids.

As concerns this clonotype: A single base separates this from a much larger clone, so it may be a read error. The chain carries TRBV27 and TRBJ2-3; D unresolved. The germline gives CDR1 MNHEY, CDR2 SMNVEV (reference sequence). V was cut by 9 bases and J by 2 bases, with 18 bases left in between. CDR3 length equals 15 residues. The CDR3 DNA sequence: TGTGCCAGTCGAGCCGGAGTTACATCCACAGATACGCAGTATTTT. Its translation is CASRAGVTSTDTQYF.

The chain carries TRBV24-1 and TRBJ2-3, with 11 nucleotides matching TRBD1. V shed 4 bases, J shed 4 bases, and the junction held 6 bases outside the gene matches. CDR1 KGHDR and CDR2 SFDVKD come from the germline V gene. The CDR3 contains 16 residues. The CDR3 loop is CATSDRTGGSPDTQYF. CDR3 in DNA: TGTGCCACCAGTGACCGGACAGGGGGCAGCCCAGATACGCAGTATTTT.

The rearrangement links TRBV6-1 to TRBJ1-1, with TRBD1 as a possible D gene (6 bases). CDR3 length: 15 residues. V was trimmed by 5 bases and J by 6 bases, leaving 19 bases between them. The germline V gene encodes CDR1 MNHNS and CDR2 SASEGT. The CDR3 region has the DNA TGTGCCAGCAGTCCTTGGTCCCCGGACAGATCTGAAGCTTTCTTT. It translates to CASSPWSPDRSEAFF.

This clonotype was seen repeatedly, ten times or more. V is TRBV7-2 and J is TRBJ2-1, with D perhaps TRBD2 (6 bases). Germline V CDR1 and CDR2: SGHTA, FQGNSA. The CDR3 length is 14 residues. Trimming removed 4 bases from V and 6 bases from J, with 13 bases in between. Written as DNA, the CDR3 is TGTGCCAGCAGCTCTAGGAGGGCCGTCAATGAGCAGTTCTTC. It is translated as CASSSRRAVNEQFF. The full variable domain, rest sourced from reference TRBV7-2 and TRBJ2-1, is GAGVSQSPSNKVTEKGKDVELRCDPISGHTALYWYRQSLGQGLEFLIYFQGNSAPDKSGLPSDRFSAERTGGSVSTLTIQRTQQEDSAVYLCASSSRRAVNEQFFGPGTRLTVL.

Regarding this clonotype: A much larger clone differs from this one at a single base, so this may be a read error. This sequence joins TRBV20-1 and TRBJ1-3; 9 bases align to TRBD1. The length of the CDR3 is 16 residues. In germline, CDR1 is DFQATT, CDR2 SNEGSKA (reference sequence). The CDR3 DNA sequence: TGCAGTGCACAAGACAGGGGGTTGGTTTCTGGAAACGCCATATATTTT. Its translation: CSAQDRGLVSGNAIYF.

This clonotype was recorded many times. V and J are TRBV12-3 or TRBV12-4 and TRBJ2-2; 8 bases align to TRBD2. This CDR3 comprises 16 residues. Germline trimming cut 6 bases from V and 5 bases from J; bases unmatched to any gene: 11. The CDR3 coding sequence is TGTGCCAGCAGCCCCCGCAGCGGGAGTTGGACCGGGGAGCTGTTTTTT. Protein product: CASSPRSGSWTGELFF.

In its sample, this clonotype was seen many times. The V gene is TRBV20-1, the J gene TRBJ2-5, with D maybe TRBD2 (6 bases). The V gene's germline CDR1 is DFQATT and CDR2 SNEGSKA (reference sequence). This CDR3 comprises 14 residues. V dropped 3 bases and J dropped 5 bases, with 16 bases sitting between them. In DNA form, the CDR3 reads TGCAGTGCTAGTACGGGCGGGACGTCGGAGACCCAGTACTTC. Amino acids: CSASTGGTSETQYF.

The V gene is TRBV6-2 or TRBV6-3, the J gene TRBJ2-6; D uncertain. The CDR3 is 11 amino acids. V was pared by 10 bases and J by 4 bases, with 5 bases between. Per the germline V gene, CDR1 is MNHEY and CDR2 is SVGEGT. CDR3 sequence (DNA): TGTGCCATCGGAGGGGCCAACGTCCTGACTTTC. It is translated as CAIGGANVLTF.

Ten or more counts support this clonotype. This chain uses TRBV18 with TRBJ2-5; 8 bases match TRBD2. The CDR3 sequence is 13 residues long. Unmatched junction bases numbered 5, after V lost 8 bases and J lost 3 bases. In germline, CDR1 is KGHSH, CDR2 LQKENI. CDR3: CASSRGLEETQYF. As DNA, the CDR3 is TGTGCCAGCAGTCGGGGACTAGAAGAGACCCAGTACTTC.

CDR3 nucleotide sequence: TGTGCCAGCAGTGCCGGGACAGGGGGCGCGGTGGGCGAGCAGTACTTC. As protein: CASSAGTGGAVGEQYF. This chain uses TRBV6-1 with TRBJ2-7; TRBD1 aligns across 12 bases. V lost 4 bases and J lost 6; bases outside the gene matches: 10. This CDR3 region has 16 residues. From germline, CDR1 is MNHNS and CDR2 SASEGT.

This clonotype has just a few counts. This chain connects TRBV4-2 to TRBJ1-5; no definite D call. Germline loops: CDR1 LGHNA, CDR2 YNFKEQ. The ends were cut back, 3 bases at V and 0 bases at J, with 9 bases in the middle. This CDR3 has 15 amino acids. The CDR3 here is CASSHTDYSNQPQHF. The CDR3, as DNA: TGTGCCAGCAGCCATACAGATTATAGCAATCAGCCCCAGCATTTT.

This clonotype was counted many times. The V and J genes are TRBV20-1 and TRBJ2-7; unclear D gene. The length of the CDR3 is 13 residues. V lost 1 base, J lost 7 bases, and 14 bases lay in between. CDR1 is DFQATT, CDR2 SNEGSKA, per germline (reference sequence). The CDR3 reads CSARVTRLGEQYF. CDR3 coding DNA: TGCAGTGCTAGAGTTACACGGTTGGGGGAGCAGTACTTC.

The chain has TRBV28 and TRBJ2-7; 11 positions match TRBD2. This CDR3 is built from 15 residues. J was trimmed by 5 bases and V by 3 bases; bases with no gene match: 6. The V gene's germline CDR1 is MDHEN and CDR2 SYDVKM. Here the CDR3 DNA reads TGTGCCAGCAGTTTTGAACTAGCGGGAGCAAACGAGCAGTACTTC. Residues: CASSFELAGANEQYF.

CDR3 in DNA: TGTGCCAGCAGTTTCGACGGTGCAACTAATGAAAAACTGTTTTTT. Its protein is CASSFDGATNEKLFF. The genes are TRBV6-5 and TRBJ1-4; D ambiguous. Trimming took 4 bases from V and 0 from J, leaving 9 bases between them. Germline V gives CDR1 MNHEY, CDR2 SVGAGI. CDR3 size: 15 residues.

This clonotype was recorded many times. The CDR3 coding sequence is TGTGCCACCCGCCACCAACGGGACGGACAAAACTATGGCTACACCTTC. It is translated as CATRHQRDGQNYGYTF. The rearrangement links TRBV12-3 or TRBV12-4 to TRBJ1-2; TRBD1 might be the D (5 bases). V gave up 10 bases and J gave up 2 bases, with 23 bases separating them. This CDR3 spans 16 amino acids.

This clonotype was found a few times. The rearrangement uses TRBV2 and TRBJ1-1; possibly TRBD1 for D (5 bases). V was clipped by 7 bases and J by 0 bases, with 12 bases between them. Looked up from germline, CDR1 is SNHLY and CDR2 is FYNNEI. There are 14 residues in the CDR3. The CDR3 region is CASIRRGLNTEAFF. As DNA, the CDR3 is TGTGCCAGCATTAGGAGGGGTTTGAACACTGAAGCTTTCTTT.

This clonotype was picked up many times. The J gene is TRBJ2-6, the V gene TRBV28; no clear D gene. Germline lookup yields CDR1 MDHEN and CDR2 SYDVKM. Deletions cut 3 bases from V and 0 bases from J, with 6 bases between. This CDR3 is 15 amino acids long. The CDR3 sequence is CASSFLRSGANVLTF. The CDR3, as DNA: TGTGCCAGCAGTTTTTTGCGCTCTGGGGCCAACGTCCTGACTTTC. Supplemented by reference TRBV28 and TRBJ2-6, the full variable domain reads DVKVTQSSRYLVKRTGEKVFLECVQDMDHENMFWYRQDPGLGLRLIYFSYDVKMKEKGDIPEGYSVSREKKERFSLILESASTNQTSMYLCASSFLRSGANVLTFGAGSRLTVL.

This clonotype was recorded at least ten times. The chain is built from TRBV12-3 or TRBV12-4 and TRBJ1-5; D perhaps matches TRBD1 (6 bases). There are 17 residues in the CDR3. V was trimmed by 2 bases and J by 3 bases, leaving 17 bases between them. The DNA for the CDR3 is TGTGCCAGCAGTTTACCTACATCGGGGACAAACAATCAGCCCCAGCATTTT. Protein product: CASSLPTSGTNNQPQHF.